This record looks at one T cell receptor beta chain sequence and its context. Its antigen is as yet unknown. Trimming at V came to 11 bases and at J to 0 bases, leaving 9 bases not matched to a gene. There are 15 residues in the CDR3. CDR1 SNHLY and CDR2 FYNNEI come from the germline V gene. The data were obtained in a study of cytomegalovirus exposure and HLA in healthy donors. Vbeta (60) and Jbeta (13) primers were used in the PCR. Assay: immunoSEQ multiplex PCR; the TCRdb copy retains only in-frame clones and omits some. The table has 100,000 to 150,000 clones, roughly 74% seen once; the top ten hold around 5.5%. All the people who gave samples were healthy bone marrow donors. Study-level results: The authors later found TCR association rates varying by HLA locus, with DRB1 most and HLA-C fewest.

The gene calls are TRBV2 and TRBJ2-2, with 7 positions matching TRBD1. This clonotype was obtained from a woman between 45 and 65 years old in good health and CMV-seropositive. The sequencing input was PBMCs. As DNA, the CDR3 is TGTGCCGGTAGCAGGGGGTTGGCGAACACCGGGGAGCTGTTTTTT. Translated, it gives CAGSRGLANTGELFF.